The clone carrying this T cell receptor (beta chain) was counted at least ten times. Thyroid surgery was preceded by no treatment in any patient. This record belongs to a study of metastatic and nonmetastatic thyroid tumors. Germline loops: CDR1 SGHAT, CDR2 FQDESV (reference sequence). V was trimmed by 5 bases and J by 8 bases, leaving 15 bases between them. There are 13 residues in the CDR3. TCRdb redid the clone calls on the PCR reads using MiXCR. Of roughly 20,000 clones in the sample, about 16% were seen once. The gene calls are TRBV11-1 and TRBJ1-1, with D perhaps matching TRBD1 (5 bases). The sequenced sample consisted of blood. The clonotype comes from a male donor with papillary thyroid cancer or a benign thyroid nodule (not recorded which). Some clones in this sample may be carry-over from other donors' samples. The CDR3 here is CASSQSRDREAFF. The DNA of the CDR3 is TGTGCCAGCAGCCAGTCTCGAGACAGAGAAGCTTTCTTT.